This passage covers 18 T cell receptor beta chains from one sample sequenced in a study of blood T cells in healthy people across ages. A second PCR, run for roughly 7 to 12 cycles, used a sample-barcoded 5' primer plus a J-beta primer mix. TCRdb analysed the 5' RACE reads with MiXCR anew, one entry per CDR3 protein. The data contain some 890,000 distinct CDR3 sequences, 25% to 30% of them singletons. Another study also made use of these data, one on T cells of mothers and their children.

Material for sequencing was blood. Receptor source: a woman in her 40s in good health.

V is TRBV5-1 and J is TRBJ1-2; D unclear. V shed 3 bases and J shed 8 bases, with 14 bases lying between them. Germline V gives CDR1 SGHRS, CDR2 YFSETQ. The CDR3 length is 13 residues. The CDR3: CASSSQDGEGYTF. CDR3 coding DNA: TGCGCCAGCAGCTCTCAGGACGGCGAAGGCTACACCTTC. Full variable domain (missing parts from reference TRBV5-1 and TRBJ1-2): KAGVTQTPRYLIKTRGQQVTLSCSPISGHRSVSWYQQTPGQGLQFLFEYFSETQRNKGNFPGRFSGRQFSNSRSEMNVSTLELGDSALYLCASSSQDGEGYTFGSGTRLTVV.

The V call is TRBV30, the J call TRBJ2-1; 12 bases agree with TRBD1. CDR1 and CDR2 (germline): GTSNPN, SVGIG (reference sequence). J gave up 6 bases and V 2 bases, and 11 bases lay outside the gene matches. The CDR3 has 17 amino acids. CDR3 bases: TGTGCCTGGAGTCCTGGCTATCGGGACAGGGGGCGCAATGAGCAGTTCTTC. This sequence encodes CAWSPGYRDRGRNEQFF.

The chain links TRBV10-3 to TRBJ1-5, with D possibly being TRBD1 (5 bases). Germline V lookup: CDR1 ENHRY, CDR2 SYGVKD. The length of the CDR3 is 15 residues. The V gene lost 3 bases and the J gene lost 4 bases, with 13 bases spanning the gap. This CDR3 is CAISDFGGSNQPQHF. CDR3 nucleotides: TGTGCCATCAGTGATTTCGGGGGTAGTAATCAGCCCCAGCATTTT.

Details on this clonotype: The CDR3 carries no conserved terminal phenylalanine or tryptophan, so it likely arises from a read error. The chain recombines TRBV28 with TRBJ2-3; no firm D call. Germline assignment: CDR1 MDHEN and CDR2 SYDVKM. Trimming took off 2 bases at V and 0 bases at J, with 6 bases between the two ends. This CDR3 contains 14 residues. The CDR3: CASSLTASTDTQYC. The CDR3, as DNA: TGTGCCAGCAGTTTAACGGCTAGCACAGATACGCAGTATTGT.

This chain uses TRBV7-2 with TRBJ1-2, with 9 bases lining up with TRBD1. The germline gives CDR1 SGHTA, CDR2 FQGNSA. The V segment lost 3 bases and the J segment 6 bases; nucleotides outside the gene matches: 11. This CDR3 is built from 16 residues. This CDR3 is CASSLARRTGADGYTF. The CDR3 DNA reads TGTGCCAGCAGCTTGGCTCGACGGACAGGGGCGGATGGCTACACCTTC.

This clonotype has a handful of counts. It may be a read error: a sequence one base away is much more abundant. The rearrangement uses TRBV10-2 and TRBJ2-7; D unclear. Germline loops: CDR1 WSHSY, CDR2 SAAADI. The length of the CDR3 is 14 residues. V shed 6 bases and J shed 5 bases, with 17 bases lying between them. The CDR3 coding sequence is TGCGCCAGCAGGGAGATTGGGGTGATGGACGAGCAGTACTTC. This codes for CASREIGVMDEQYF.

This clonotype was observed a few times. The chain has TRBV2 and TRBJ2-7, with 10 positions matching TRBD2. Germline assignment: CDR1 SNHLY and CDR2 FYNNEI. Trimming cost V 6 bases and J 5 bases; bases outside gene matches: 13. This CDR3 spans 16 amino acids. The CDR3 sequence: CASRAGRLAGANEQYF. The CDR3 DNA follows: TGTGCCAGCAGGGCGGGCCGGCTAGCGGGAGCAAACGAGCAGTACTTC.

Remarks on this clonotype: This may be a read error, as it is one base from a much larger clone. For the CDR3, the DNA is TGTACCAGCAGTTTGAGGGGAAAGCGCGAGCAGTACTTC. Translation gives CTSSLRGKREQYF. This sequence joins TRBV28 and TRBJ2-7; D could derive from TRBD1 or TRBD2 (5 bases each). The CDR3 is 13 residues long. CDR1 and CDR2 from the germline V gene are MDHEN and SYDVKM. Full variable domain (rest looked up from reference TRBV28 and TRBJ2-7): DVKVTQSSRYLVKRTGEKVFLECVQDMDHENMFWYRQDPGLGLRLIYFSYDVKMKEKGDIPEGYSVSREKKERFSLILESASTNQTSMYLCTSSLRGKREQYFGPGTRLTVT.

V usage is TRBV19 and J usage is TRBJ1-5; tentative D call: TRBD1 (5 bases). The germline V gene encodes CDR1 LNHDA and CDR2 SQIVND (reference sequence). The CDR3 length is 15 residues. V was clipped by 3 bases and J by 1 base, with 10 bases between them. CDR3 DNA sequence: TGTGCCAGTAGTATCAGGGTCCGCAGCAATCAGCCCCAGCATTTT. Protein sequence: CASSIRVRSNQPQHF.

J is TRBJ1-4 and V is TRBV28, with TRBD1 matching 7 bases. J was trimmed by 4 bases and V by 6 bases; bases with no gene match: 11. Germline-derived CDR1 and CDR2 are MDHEN and SYDVKM. The CDR3 sequence is 16 residues long. CDR3 bases: TGTGCCAGCAGAATCACAGGGGCCGTCCTTAATGAAAAACTGTTTTTT. It is translated as CASRITGAVLNEKLFF.

This clonotype was counted at least ten times. The V and J genes are TRBV5-1 and TRBJ2-7; D uncertain. Trimming took 5 bases from V and 2 from J, leaving 5 bases between them. The CDR3 consists of 11 residues. Looked up from germline, CDR1 is SGHRS and CDR2 is YFSETQ. The DNA of the CDR3 is TGCGCCAGCAGGGGAACCTACGAGCAGTACTTC. Translated: CASRGTYEQYF.

This clonotype was counted only a few times. The chain carries TRBV7-9 and TRBJ2-1; 7 nucleotides align to TRBD1. CDR3 length: 15 amino acids. CDR1 is SEHNR and CDR2 is FQNEAQ in the germline V gene (reference sequence). V gave up 4 bases and J gave up 14 bases; unmatched junction bases: 17. CDR3 protein: CASSSAGTDNELEFF. As DNA, the CDR3 is TGTGCCAGCAGCTCAGCCGGGACAGACAATGAGTTGGAGTTCTTC.

This clonotype was observed a handful of times. The J gene is TRBJ1-2, the V gene TRBV5-1; 7 nucleotides match TRBD1. V was clipped by 4 bases and J by 6 bases; unmatched bases: 6. The CDR3 is made up of 13 amino acids. Germline assignment: CDR1 SGHRS and CDR2 YFSETQ. The CDR3 protein is CASSLGGSHGYTF. CDR3 sequence (DNA): TGCGCCAGCAGCCTAGGGGGCAGCCATGGCTACACCTTC.

In the case of this clonotype: A read error may be the cause here, since a much bigger clone is one base away. The gene calls are TRBV28 and TRBJ2-1, with 15 bases aligning to TRBD2. The CDR3 is made up of 16 amino acids. Germline V CDR1 and CDR2: MDHEN, SYDVKM. J gave up 8 bases and V 2 bases, and 4 bases lay outside the gene matches. CDR3 coding DNA: TGTGCCAGCAGTTTAGGGACTAGCGGGGGGCGACATGAGCAGTTCTTC. The encoded protein is CASSLGTSGGRHEQFF.

Notes on this clonotype: The conserved phenylalanine or tryptophan normally closing the CDR3 is absent here, so this likely arose from a read error. The J gene is TRBJ2-6, the V gene TRBV5-1, with 11 bases lining up with TRBD1. CDR1 and CDR2 from the germline V gene are SGHRS and YFSETQ. V trimming: 4 bases; J trimming: 4 bases; junction bases outside the gene matches: 7. The CDR3 contains 17 residues. CDR3 sequence: CASSEGQGARGANVLTY. CDR3 coding DNA: TGCGCCAGCAGCGAAGGACAGGGGGCGAGAGGGGCCAACGTCCTGACTTAC.

The chain uses TRBV10-3 and TRBJ2-5; TRBD2 matches at 15 bases. J was trimmed by 5 bases and V by 0 bases; bases with no gene match: 1. Germline V CDR1 and CDR2: ENHRY, SYGVKD. The CDR3 sequence is 16 residues long. Written as DNA, the CDR3 is TGTGCCATCAGTGAGTCGGGACTAGCGGGGGGCGAGACCCAGTACTTC. Encoded protein: CAISESGLAGGETQYF.

This clonotype has a count of ten or more. The rearrangement uses TRBV4-1 and TRBJ1-2; D is unresolved. Trimming took 2 bases from V and 3 from J, leaving 13 bases between them. From germline, CDR1 is MGHRA and CDR2 YSYEKL. CDR3 length: 15 residues. The CDR3 is CASSQHPVGYYGYTF. The CDR3 DNA reads TGCGCCAGCAGCCAACACCCGGTGGGGTACTATGGCTACACCTTC.

As to this clonotype: Mismatch with germline at one junction end may stem from a read error. V and J are TRBV5-1 and TRBJ1-1; no definite D call. CDR3 length: 12 residues. Germline CDR1 SGHRS, CDR2 YFSETQ. The CDR3 loop is CAGSLEGSEAFF. DNA for the CDR3: TGCGCCGGCAGCTTGGAGGGTTCTGAAGCTTTCTTT.